One and the same sample provided the 9 T cell receptor beta chains below, sequenced in a study of blood T cell repertoires in COVID-19. Some clones are missing from TCRdb's copy, which holds only in-frame ones; the method was immunoSEQ multiplex PCR. The sample yields tens of thousands of clones, about nine tenths seen once. What was sequenced was peripheral blood. The source of these receptors is a woman aged 45-59 years in a cohort sampled during active COVID-19.

The rearrangement uses TRBV28 and TRBJ1-1; TRBD1 aligns across 9 bases. The V gene's germline CDR1 is MDHEN and CDR2 SYDVKM. J lost 14 bases, V lost 5 bases, and 12 bases had no gene match. There are 13 residues in the CDR3. CDR3: CASSPTGGPRYFF. DNA of the CDR3: TGTGCCAGCAGTCCCACAGGGGGCCCTCGGTACTTCTTT. The complete variable domain, with remaining parts taken from reference TRBV28 and TRBJ1-1, reads DVKVTQSSRYLVKRTGEKVFLECVQDMDHENMFWYRQDPGLGLRLIYFSYDVKMKEKGDIPEGYSVSREKKERFSLILESASTNQTSMYLCASSPTGGPRYFFGQGTRLTVV.

V is TRBV6-5 and J is TRBJ2-1, with 10 bases that match TRBD2. Unmatched junction bases numbered 13, after V lost 10 bases and J lost 7 bases. CDR3 length: 15 amino acids. CDR1 and CDR2 from the germline V gene are MNHEY and SVGAGI. The CDR3 is CATRTPAGGGNEQFF. In nucleotides, the CDR3 is TGTGCCACCAGGACGCCAGCGGGAGGGGGGAATGAGCAGTTCTTC.

V and J are TRBV9 and TRBJ2-2; the D gene is possibly TRBD1 (5 bases). From germline, CDR1 is SGDLS and CDR2 YYNGEE. The V and J ends lost 0 bases and 5 bases respectively, with 11 bases between them. This CDR3 is 15 amino acids long. This CDR3 is CASSVGQRATGELFF. The DNA for the CDR3 is TGTGCCAGCAGCGTAGGACAGCGAGCAACCGGGGAGCTGTTTTTT.

The chain couples TRBV7-2 to TRBJ2-1; 10 positions match TRBD1. Losses at the gene ends were 5 bases for V and 6 bases for J; bases not matched to a gene: 7. The CDR3 is made up of 15 amino acids. Germline CDR1 is SGHTA and CDR2 is FQGNSA. This CDR3 reads CASSPRQGAANEQFF. CDR3 coding DNA: TGTGCCAGCAGCCCTCGACAGGGGGCGGCCAATGAGCAGTTCTTC.

This chain uses TRBV10-3 with TRBJ2-7; D perhaps matches TRBD1 (6 bases). Germline V gene sequence: CDR1 ENHRY, CDR2 SYGVKD. The germline V and J ends were trimmed by 6 bases and 2 bases, with 11 bases remaining between them. There are 13 residues in the CDR3. CDR3 loop: CAISDTGPYEQYF. CDR3 sequence (DNA): TGTGCCATCAGCGACACAGGGCCCTACGAGCAGTACTTC.

There are a few counts of this clone. The chain is built from TRBV6-6 and TRBJ2-7; maybe TRBD1 (6 bases). Germline V CDR1 and CDR2: MNHNY, SVGAGI (reference sequence). Trimming shortened V by 11 bases and J by 0 bases, and 14 bases separated the two germline ends. This CDR3 is 13 amino acids long. The CDR3 DNA is TGTGCCTCTTCTAGGGGGATCTCCTACGAGCAGTACTTC. Translated: CASSRGISYEQYF.

This sequence joins TRBV11-3 and TRBJ2-7, with 8 bases aligning to TRBD1. There are 14 residues in the CDR3. V shed 10 bases and J 0 bases; nucleotides not matched to a gene: 8. The germline gives CDR1 SGHNT, CDR2 YENEEA. CDR3 amino acids: CAIEDRATSYEQYF. The CDR3 DNA reads TGTGCCATCGAGGACAGGGCCACCTCCTACGAGCAGTACTTC.

This chain uses TRBV6-5 with TRBJ2-5; perhaps TRBD2 as D (6 bases). The CDR3 runs to 12 residues. Germline V gives CDR1 MNHEY, CDR2 SVGAGI. The V end lost 7 bases, the J end lost 10 bases, and 16 bases lay between the germline ends. CDR3 region: CASKGSRDFQYF. DNA for the CDR3: TGTGCCAGCAAAGGGAGCCGGGACTTCCAGTACTTC.

CDR3 loop: CASSLGTSGNNEQFF. CDR3 in DNA: TGTGCCAGCAGCCTAGGGACTAGCGGTAACAATGAGCAGTTCTTC. The chain uses TRBV11-2 and TRBJ2-1; 11 nucleotides match TRBD2. Germline assignment: CDR1 SGHAT and CDR2 FQNNGV. This CDR3 is 15 amino acids long. With V trimmed by 5 bases and J by 5 bases, 5 bases remained unmatched.